The 13 T cell receptor beta chains given below trace back to one sample, sequenced in a study of T cell repertoires in ileal Crohn's disease. Assay: immunoSEQ multiplex PCR; the TCRdb copy retains only in-frame clones and omits some. The sample has several thousand clones, more than 60% seen once. What was sequenced was ileal tissue. Every receptor here comes from an adult with Crohn's disease.

The V gene is TRBV10-3, the J gene TRBJ2-5, with TRBD2 identical over 11 bases. V lost 2 bases to trimming and J lost 4 bases; unmatched junction nucleotides: 3. CDR1 ENHRY and CDR2 SYGVKD come from the germline V gene. The CDR3 totals 15 residues. In nucleotides, the CDR3 is TGTGCCATCAGTGAGGGGACTAGCGGCCTAGAGACCCAGTACTTC. It specifies CAISEGTSGLETQYF.

The chain's CDR3 is CASSYSGGRDGGYTF. CDR3 nucleotide sequence: TGTGCCAGCAGTTACTCCGGGGGGCGCGACGGTGGCTACACCTTC. V is TRBV6-5 and J is TRBJ1-2; D is possibly TRBD1 (6 bases). The CDR3 sequence is 15 residues long. Between the trimmed V and J ends, which lost 0 bases and 7 bases, there was a span of 15 bases. Germline-derived CDR1 and CDR2 are MNHEY and SVGAGI.

The V gene is TRBV27, the J gene TRBJ1-2; 9 positions match TRBD1. The V gene's germline CDR1 is MNHEY and CDR2 SMNVEV (reference sequence). Losses at the gene ends were 8 bases for V and 4 bases for J; bases not matched to a gene: 14. CDR3 length: 16 amino acids. DNA of the CDR3: TGTGCCAGCGGCCAATTTAGACAGGGGGGAGGCTATGGCTACACCTTC. Its protein product is CASGQFRQGGGYGYTF.

The chain carries TRBV9 and TRBJ2-3, with D possibly matching TRBD1 (7 bases). Germline-derived CDR1 and CDR2 are SGDLS and YYNGEE. There are 16 residues in the CDR3. Trimming pared 4 bases from V and 2 bases from J, leaving 17 bases between. The CDR3 DNA reads as TGTGCCAGCAGCCCCCAGGCGGGGACAGTCACAGATACGCAGTATTTT. Its translation is CASSPQAGTVTDTQYF.

The chain uses TRBV2 and TRBJ1-2, with 7 nucleotides matching TRBD1. This CDR3 has 13 residues. Germline V gene sequence: CDR1 SNHLY, CDR2 FYNNEI. J gave up 7 bases and V 5 bases, and 7 bases lay outside the gene matches. CDR3 sequence reads: CASSYDRDRGYTF. CDR3 coding DNA: TGTGCCAGCAGTTACGACAGGGATCGTGGCTACACCTTC.

DNA of the CDR3: TGTGCCAGCAGCCGGGACAGGCAAACTGGAAACACCATATATTTT. Translating gives CASSRDRQTGNTIYF. V usage is TRBV9 and J usage is TRBJ1-3; TRBD1 agrees at 8 bases. The CDR3 sequence is 15 residues long. V shed 4 bases and J 2 bases; nucleotides not matched to a gene: 5. The germline gives CDR1 SGDLS, CDR2 YYNGEE.

This chain uses TRBV2 with TRBJ2-3; D perhaps matches TRBD2 (6 bases). V was trimmed by 5 bases and J by 6 bases, leaving 12 bases between them. This CDR3 spans 13 amino acids. CDR1 is SNHLY and CDR2 is FYNNEI in the germline V gene. DNA for the CDR3: TGTGCCAGCAGTAAGGGAGGTGTGGATACGCAGTATTTT. Translating it yields CASSKGGVDTQYF.

The rearrangement links TRBV29-1 to TRBJ1-2; D ambiguous. V shed 6 bases and J shed 5 bases, with 7 bases lying between them. This CDR3 has 10 amino acids. Germline lookup yields CDR1 SQVTM and CDR2 ANQGSEA. The CDR3 region is CSVREYGYTF. Written as DNA, the CDR3 is TGCAGCGTAAGGGAGTATGGCTACACCTTC. The entire variable domain, with the rest obtained from reference TRBV29-1 and TRBJ1-2, is as follows: SAVISQKPSRDICQRGTSLTIQCQVDSQVTMMFWYRQQPGQSLTLIATANQGSEATYESGFVIDKFPISRPNLTFSTLTVSNMSPEDSSIYLCSVREYGYTFGSGTRLTVV.

As regards this clone: This CDR3 is also generated by other DNA sequences in the sample. The rearrangement joins TRBV30 to TRBJ2-7; D is possibly TRBD1 (6 bases). The CDR3 covers 12 residues. V lost 4 bases to trimming and J lost 1 base, with 8 bases between them. The germline V gene encodes CDR1 GTSNPN and CDR2 SVGIG (reference sequence). The CDR3 DNA follows: TGTGCCTGGAAACAGGGTTCCTACGAGCAGTACTTC. Its protein is CAWKQGSYEQYF. Full variable domain (remainder filled in from reference TRBV30 and TRBJ2-7): SQTIHQWPATLVQPVGSPLSLECTVEGTSNPNLYWYRQAAGRGLQLLFYSVGIGQISSEVPQNLSASRPQDRQFILSSKKLLLSDSGFYLCAWKQGSYEQYFGPGTRLTVT.

The gene calls are TRBV7-9 and TRBJ1-1, with D possibly being TRBD1 (5 bases). CDR1 SEHNR and CDR2 FQNEAQ come from the germline V gene (reference sequence). V was clipped by 2 bases and J by 0 bases, with 10 bases between them. This CDR3 spans 15 amino acids. DNA of the CDR3: TGTGCCAGCAGCTTAAGGGGCGGACTGAACACTGAAGCTTTCTTT. Translated: CASSLRGGLNTEAFF. Drawing the rest from reference TRBV7-9 and TRBJ1-1, the complete variable domain is DTGVSQNPRHKITKRGQNVTFRCDPISEHNRLYWYRQTLGQGPEFLTYFQNEAQLEKSRLLSDRFSAERPKGSFSTLEIQRTEQGDSAMYLCASSLRGGLNTEAFFGQGTRLTVV.

The chain recombines TRBV29-1 with TRBJ1-2; 7 nucleotides line up with TRBD1. The CDR3 is 14 amino acids. Germline values: CDR1 SQVTM, CDR2 ANQGSEA. V was pared by 3 bases and J by 6 bases, with 10 bases of the junction left unmatched. The CDR3 coding sequence is TGCAGCGTTGACGTCCAGGGGGGAGTAGATGGCTACACCTTC. Residues: CSVDVQGGVDGYTF.

The chain links TRBV27 to TRBJ1-1; a weak D match, TRBD1 (5 bases). The CDR3 totals 13 residues. The V and J ends lost 3 bases and 5 bases respectively, with 10 bases between them. Germline V gives CDR1 MNHEY, CDR2 SMNVEV (reference sequence). The CDR3 bases are TGTGCCAGCAGTTTTGCCGGGGGAACTGAAGCTTTCTTT. Its protein is CASSFAGGTEAFF.

The chain employs TRBV6-1 and TRBJ2-6, with D uncertain. The CDR3 extends over 14 amino acids. The V gene's germline CDR1 is MNHNS and CDR2 SASEGT. V gave up 4 bases and J gave up 2 bases, with 6 bases separating them. DNA of the CDR3: TGTGCCAGCAGTGTATCCCCTGGGGCCAACGTCCTGACTTTC. Its translation is CASSVSPGANVLTF.